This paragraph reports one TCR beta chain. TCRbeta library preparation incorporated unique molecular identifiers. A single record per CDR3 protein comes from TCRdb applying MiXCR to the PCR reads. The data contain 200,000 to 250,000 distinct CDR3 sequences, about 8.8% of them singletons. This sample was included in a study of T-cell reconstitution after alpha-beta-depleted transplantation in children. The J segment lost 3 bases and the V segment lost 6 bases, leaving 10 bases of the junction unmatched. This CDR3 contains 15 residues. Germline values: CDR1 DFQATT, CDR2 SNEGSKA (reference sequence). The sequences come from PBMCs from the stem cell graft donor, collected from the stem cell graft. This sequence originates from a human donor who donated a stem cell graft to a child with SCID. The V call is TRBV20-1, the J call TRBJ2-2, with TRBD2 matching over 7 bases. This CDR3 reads CSASGGSSHTGELFF. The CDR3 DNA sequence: TGCAGTGCCAGCGGCGGGAGCAGTCACACCGGGGAGCTGTTTTTT.